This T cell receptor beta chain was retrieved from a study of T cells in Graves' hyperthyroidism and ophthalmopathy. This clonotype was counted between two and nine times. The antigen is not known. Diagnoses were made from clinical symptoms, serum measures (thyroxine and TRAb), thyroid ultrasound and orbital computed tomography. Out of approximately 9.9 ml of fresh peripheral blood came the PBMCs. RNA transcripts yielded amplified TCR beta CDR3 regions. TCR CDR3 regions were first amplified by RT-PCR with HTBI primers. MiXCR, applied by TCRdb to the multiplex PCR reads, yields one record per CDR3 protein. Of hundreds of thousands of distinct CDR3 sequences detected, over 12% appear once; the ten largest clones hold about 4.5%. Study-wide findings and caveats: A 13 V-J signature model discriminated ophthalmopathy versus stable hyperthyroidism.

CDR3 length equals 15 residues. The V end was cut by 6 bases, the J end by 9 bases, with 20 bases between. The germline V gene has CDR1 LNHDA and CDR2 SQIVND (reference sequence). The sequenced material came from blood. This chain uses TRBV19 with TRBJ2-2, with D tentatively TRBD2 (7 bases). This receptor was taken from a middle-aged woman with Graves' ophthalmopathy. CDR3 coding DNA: TGTGCCAGTAGCGCCCGGGGGGCGGGGGAACGGGAGCTGTTTTTT. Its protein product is CASSARGAGERELFF.